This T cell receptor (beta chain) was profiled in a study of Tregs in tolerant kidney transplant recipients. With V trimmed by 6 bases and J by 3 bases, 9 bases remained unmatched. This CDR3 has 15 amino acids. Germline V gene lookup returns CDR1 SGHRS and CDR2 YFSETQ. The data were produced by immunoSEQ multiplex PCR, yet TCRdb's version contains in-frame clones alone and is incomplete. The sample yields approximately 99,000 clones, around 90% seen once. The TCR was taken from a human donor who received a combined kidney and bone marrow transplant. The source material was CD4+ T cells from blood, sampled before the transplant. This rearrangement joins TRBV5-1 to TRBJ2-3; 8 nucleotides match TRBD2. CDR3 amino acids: CASNDRTSLTDTQYF. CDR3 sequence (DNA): TGCGCCAGCAACGACCGGACTAGCCTAACAGATACGCAGTATTTT.